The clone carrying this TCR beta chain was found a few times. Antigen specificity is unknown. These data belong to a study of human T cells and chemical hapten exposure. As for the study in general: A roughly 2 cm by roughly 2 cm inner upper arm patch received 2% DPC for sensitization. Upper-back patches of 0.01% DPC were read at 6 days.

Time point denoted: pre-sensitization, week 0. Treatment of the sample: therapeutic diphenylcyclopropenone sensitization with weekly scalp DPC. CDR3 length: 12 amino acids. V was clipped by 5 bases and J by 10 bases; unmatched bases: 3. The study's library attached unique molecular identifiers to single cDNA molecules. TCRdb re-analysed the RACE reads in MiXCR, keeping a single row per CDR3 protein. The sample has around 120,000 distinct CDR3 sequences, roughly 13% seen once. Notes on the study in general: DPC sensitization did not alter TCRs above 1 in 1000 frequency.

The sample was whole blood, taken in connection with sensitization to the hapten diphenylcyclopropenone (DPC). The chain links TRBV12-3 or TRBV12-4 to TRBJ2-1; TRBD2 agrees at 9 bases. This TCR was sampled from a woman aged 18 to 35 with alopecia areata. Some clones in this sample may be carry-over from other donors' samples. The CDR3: CASSKTSGEQFF. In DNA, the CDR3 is TGTGCCAGCAGTAAGACTAGCGGCGAGCAGTTCTTC.